This T cell receptor beta chain appears in the sequencing data of a study of cytomegalovirus exposure and HLA in healthy donors. A note on this clone: The antigen is not known.

13 Jbeta primers and 60 Vbeta primers were used for the PCR. Data came from immunoSEQ multiplex PCR; TCRdb stores just in-frame clones and leaves some out. The sample contains about 150,000 clones, around 79% of which appear only once. This CDR3 region has 14 residues. V dropped 1 base and J dropped 2 bases, with 8 bases sitting between them. Germline V lookup: CDR1 MGHDK, CDR2 SYGVNS. Study-level points and caveats: Previous analysis showed most TCR beta V segments were productive about 90% or about 30% of the time. Presence/absence analyses assumed roughly uniform sequencing depth across donors. Reports state that TCR beta sequences accurately predicted most subjects' HLA-A and HLA-B alleles. The majority of TCR sequences were rare, yet some public TCRs appeared in many donors.

The source material was PBMCs. The chain links TRBV25-1 to TRBJ1-2; tentatively, D is TRBD1 (6 bases). The clonotype originates from a human donor in good health. This CDR3 is CASSESGTNYGYTF. Written as DNA, the CDR3 is TGTGCCAGCAGTGAATCCGGGACAAACTATGGCTACACCTTC.